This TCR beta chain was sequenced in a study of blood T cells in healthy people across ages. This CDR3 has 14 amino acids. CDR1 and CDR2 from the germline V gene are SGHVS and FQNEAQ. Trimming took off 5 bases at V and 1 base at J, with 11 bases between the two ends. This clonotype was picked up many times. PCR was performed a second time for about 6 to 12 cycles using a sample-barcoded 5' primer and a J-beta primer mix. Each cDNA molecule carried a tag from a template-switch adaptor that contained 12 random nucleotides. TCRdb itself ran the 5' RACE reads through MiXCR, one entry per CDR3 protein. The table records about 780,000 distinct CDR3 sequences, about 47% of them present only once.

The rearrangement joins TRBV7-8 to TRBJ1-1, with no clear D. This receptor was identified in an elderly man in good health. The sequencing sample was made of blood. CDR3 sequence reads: CASSQANPNTEAFF. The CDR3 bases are TGTGCCAGCAGCCAAGCAAACCCGAACACTGAAGCTTTCTTT.